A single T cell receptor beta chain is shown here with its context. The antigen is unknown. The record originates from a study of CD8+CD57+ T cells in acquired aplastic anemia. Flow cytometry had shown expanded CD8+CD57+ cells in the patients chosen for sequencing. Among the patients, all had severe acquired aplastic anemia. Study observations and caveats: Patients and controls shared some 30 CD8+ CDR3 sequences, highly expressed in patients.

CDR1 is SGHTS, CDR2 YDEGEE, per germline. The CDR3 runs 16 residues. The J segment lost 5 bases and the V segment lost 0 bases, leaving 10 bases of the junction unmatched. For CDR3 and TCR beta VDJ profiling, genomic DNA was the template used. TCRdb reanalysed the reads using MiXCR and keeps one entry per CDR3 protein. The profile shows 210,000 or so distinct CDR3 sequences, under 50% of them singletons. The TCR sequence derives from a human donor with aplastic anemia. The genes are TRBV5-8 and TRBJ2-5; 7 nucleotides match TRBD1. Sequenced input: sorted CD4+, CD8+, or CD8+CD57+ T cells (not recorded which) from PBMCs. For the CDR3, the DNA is TGTGCCAGCAGCTTGGTTGGGACAGCCCGAGGGGAGACCCAGTACTTC. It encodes CASSLVGTARGETQYF. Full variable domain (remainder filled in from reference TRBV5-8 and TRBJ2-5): EAGVTQSPTHLIKTRGQQATLRCSPISGHTSVYWYQQALGLGLQFLLWYDEGEERNRGNFPPRFSGRQFPNYSSELNVNALELEDSALYLCASSLVGTARGETQYFGPGTRLLVL.